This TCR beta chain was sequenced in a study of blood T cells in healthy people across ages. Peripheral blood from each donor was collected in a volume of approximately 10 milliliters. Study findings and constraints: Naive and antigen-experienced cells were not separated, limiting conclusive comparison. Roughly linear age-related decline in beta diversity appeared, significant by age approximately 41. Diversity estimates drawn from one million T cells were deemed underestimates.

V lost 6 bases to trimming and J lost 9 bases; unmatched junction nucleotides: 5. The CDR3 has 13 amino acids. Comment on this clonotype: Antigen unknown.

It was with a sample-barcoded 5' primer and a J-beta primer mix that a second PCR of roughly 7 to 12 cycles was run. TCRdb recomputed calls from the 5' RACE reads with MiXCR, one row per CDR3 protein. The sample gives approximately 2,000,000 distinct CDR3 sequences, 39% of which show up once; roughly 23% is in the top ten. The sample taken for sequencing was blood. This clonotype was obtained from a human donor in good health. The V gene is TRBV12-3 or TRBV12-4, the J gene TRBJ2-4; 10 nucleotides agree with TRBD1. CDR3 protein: CASRGTGDLIQYF. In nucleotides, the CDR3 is TGTGCCAGCAGGGGGACAGGGGATCTCATTCAGTACTTC.